The rows below give T cell receptor beta chains drawn from one sample of a study of blood T cell repertoires in COVID-19. This table comes from immunoSEQ multiplex PCR, and its TCRdb copy is limited to in-frame clones, with some not included. Here the sample spans some 320,000 clones, approximately 89% being singletons. Sequencing was done on a sample of peripheral blood. These receptors all stem from a woman in her twenties or thirties with COVID-19, enrolled during active disease. The CDR3 runs from the conserved cysteine through the conserved F or W. The order of the fields is clone size, J gene, V gene, D gene, CDR3 DNA, CDR3 protein. D genes are given only for firm matches. Not all rows give a size; the values are once, few, many and, for expanded clones, a class.

>.|TRBJ2-1|TRBV7-2|.
TGTGCCAGCAGCTTAGGGCAGGGGTACGAGCAGTTCTTC
CASSLGQGYEQFF
>.|TRBJ1-4|TRBV19|TRBD1
TGTGCCAGTAGAACGAGACAGGGAATTAATGAAAAACTGTTTTTT
CASRTRQGINEKLFF
>.|TRBJ2-3|TRBV7-6|TRBD2
TGTGCCAGCAGCTTAGCCCTAGCGGGGGCTCCCCTTGATACGCAGTATTTT
CASSLALAGAPLDTQYF
>.|TRBJ2-1|TRBV10-1|TRBD1
TGCGCCAGCAGTGAACTCAGGGGGTCGATGTACAATGAGCAGTTCTTC
CASSELRGSMYNEQFF
>.|TRBJ2-3|TRBV19|.
TGTGCCACTGGGTCGGGGGTGTCAGATACGCAGTATTTT
CATGSGVSDTQYF
>.|TRBJ1-2|TRBV28|.
TGTGCCAGCAGTTTAGGACTCGATGGCTACACCTTC
CASSLGLDGYTF
>.|TRBJ1-6|TRBV28|.
TGTGCCAGCAGTTTAGTGCCCTACTCTAATTCACCCCTCCACTTT
CASSLVPYSNSPLHF
>.|TRBJ1-6|TRBV18|.
TGTGCCAGCTCACCCGGGGGTTCACCCCTCCACTTT
CASSPGGSPLHF
>.|TRBJ1-1|TRBV7-9|TRBD1
TGTGCCAGCAGCCCTGGACAGGGGCCACTAGAAGCTTTCTTT
CASSPGQGPLEAFF
>.|TRBJ2-2|TRBV27|.
TGTGCCAGCAGTCTAACCGACACGGCCACCGGGGAGCTGTTTTTT
CASSLTDTATGELFF
>many|TRBJ2-1|TRBV2|.
TGTGCCAGCAGGGAGAACGATGACAGTCACAATGAGCAGTTCTTC
CASRENDDSHNEQFF
>.|TRBJ1-4|TRBV7-9|TRBD1
TGTGCCAGCAGCCACACCGGGACAGAGGATGAAAAACTGTTTTTT
CASSHTGTEDEKLFF
>.|TRBJ1-2|TRBV20-1|TRBD1
TGCAGTACGACAGGGGTCGCGGGCTACACCTTC
CSTTGVAGYTF
>.|TRBJ1-2|TRBV9|.
TGTGCCAGCAGCTCCAGGGCTTTCTATGGCTACACCTTC
CASSSRAFYGYTF
>once|TRBJ2-7|TRBV19|.
TGTGCCAGTAGTTTCACAGGGACCGCCGAGCAGTACTTC
CASSFTGTAEQYF
>.|TRBJ1-2|TRBV5-1|.
TGCGCCAGCAGCTTGTTACAGCCCTATGGCTACACCTTC
CASSLLQPYGYTF
>.|TRBJ1-2|TRBV25-1|.
TGTGCCAGCAGTGTTGGGCCTGGCTACACCTTC
CASSVGPGYTF
>.|TRBJ1-3|TRBV18|.
TGTGCCAGCTCACTGGCGGTTCGTGTGTATACTGGAAACACCATATATTTT
CASSLAVRVYTGNTIYF
>.|TRBJ1-1|TRBV6-5|.
TGTGCCAGCAGTTACCATCAGGCCACTGAAGCTTTCTTT
CASSYHQATEAFF
>once|TRBJ2-2|TRBV27|TRBD1
TGTGCCAGCAGTTGGTCACAGGGGACCGGGGAGCTGTTTTTT
CASSWSQGTGELFF
>few|TRBJ2-3|TRBV2|.
TGTGCCAGCAGAGACCTGGCAGGGGCGGATACGCAGTATTTT
CASRDLAGADTQYF
>once|TRBJ2-5|TRBV27|.
TGTGCCAGCAGTTCCGCTAGTGAGACCCAGTACTTC
CASSSASETQYF
>.|TRBJ1-2|TRBV5-4|.
TGTGCCAGCAGCGCTAAAGACACGGAACTCTATGGCTACACCTTC
CASSAKDTELYGYTF
>.|TRBJ1-6|TRBV6-5|.
TGTGCCAGCAAAGGCGGTAATTCACCCCTCCACTTT
CASKGGNSPLHF
>.|TRBJ2-1|TRBV19|.
TGTGCCAGTAGTATAGTGTCAGGGACTCTCTACAATGAGCAGTTCTTC
CASSIVSGTLYNEQFF
>.|TRBJ1-2|TRBV24-1|.
TGTGCCACCAGTGCGCCACGGGGTGGCTACACCTTC
CATSAPRGGYTF
>.|TRBJ2-2|TRBV11-2|.
TGTGCCAGCAGATATAAGTTCGGCACCGGGGAGCTGTTTTTT
CASRYKFGTGELFF
>once|TRBJ1-5|TRBV7-8|.
TGTGCCAGCAGCTTAGCTAGAGGGGCGGCCCCGGGGGGACAATATAGCAATCAGCCCCAGCATTTT
CASSLARGAAPGGQYSNQPQHF
>.|TRBJ2-5|TRBV7-9|.
TGTGCCAGCAGCTTGGGAGGTAGCCTAGAGACCCAGTACTTC
CASSLGGSLETQYF
>.|TRBJ2-7|TRBV21-1|.
TGTGCCAGCAGCAAAGGTCCCAGGTCCGTAGGGCAGTACTTC
CASSKGPRSVGQYF
>.|TRBJ2-7|TRBV13|TRBD2
TGTGCCAGCAGCCCGTCCGGGGGAGGGTATTTCATCGAGCAGTACTTC
CASSPSGGGYFIEQYF
>once|TRBJ2-7|TRBV4-1|.
TGCGCCAGCAGCCAAGACAGATCCTACGAGCAGTACTTC
CASSQDRSYEQYF
>.|TRBJ2-7|TRBV2|.
TGTGCCAGCACCCCCCCACCCGGGGAGCAGTACTTC
CASTPPPGEQYF
>.|TRBJ2-3|TRBV25-1|.
TGTGCCAGCAGTGCCGTCCGGGGAAACACAGATACGCAGTATTTT
CASSAVRGNTDTQYF
>.|TRBJ1-2|TRBV6-5|.
TGTGCCAGCAGTTGGAACATGGGGGCGCAGGGTGGCTACACCTTC
CASSWNMGAQGGYTF
>.|TRBJ1-1|TRBV6-6|.
TGTGCCAGCAGGGCATCCGGAGGTGAAGCTTTCTTT
CASRASGGEAFF
>.|TRBJ2-1|TRBV18|.
TGTGCCAGCTCACTAACCCTCAACAGGGTTGGCTACAATGAGCAGTTCTTC
CASSLTLNRVGYNEQFF
>.|TRBJ1-4|TRBV19|.
TGTGCCAGTAGTATTTGGGTGAGACTGAAGGAAAAACTGTTTTTT
CASSIWVRLKEKLFF
>.|TRBJ2-1|TRBV4-1|TRBD2
TGCGCCAGCAGCCAACCCGGGACTAGCGGCTACAATGAGCAGTTCTTC
CASSQPGTSGYNEQFF
>.|TRBJ1-1|TRBV27|.
TGTGCCAGCAGTTTTCGAGGGGGAGCGAACACTGAAGCTTTCTTT
CASSFRGGANTEAFF
>.|TRBJ2-6|TRBV5-8|.
TGTGCCAGCATCCCTTACAAGAACTCTGGGGCCAACGTCCTGACTTTC
CASIPYKNSGANVLTF
>once|TRBJ1-4|TRBV13|.
TGTGCCAGCAGTCAGAAGGGGGCAACTAATGAAAAACTGTTTTTT
CASSQKGATNEKLFF
>.|TRBJ2-6|TRBV5-4|TRBD1
TGTGCCAGCAGCCACCGACAGGGGGCACCGCTGAGCTCTGGGGCCAACGTCCTGACTTTC
CASSHRQGAPLSSGANVLTF
>.|TRBJ1-5|TRBV27|.
TGTGCCAGCAGACAGGGTTACAATCAGCCCCAGCATTTT
CASRQGYNQPQHF
>few|TRBJ2-5|TRBV5-1|TRBD2
TGCGCCAGCAGCCCCCCGGCGGGGGGATTCGAGACCCAGTACTTC
CASSPPAGGFETQYF
>.|TRBJ2-7|TRBV29-1|.
TGCAGCGTTGTAGCCCCCTACGAGCAGTACTTC
CSVVAPYEQYF
>.|TRBJ2-7|TRBV15|.
TGTGCCACCAGCAGAGAAGTACGGGGGGCTAACTACGAGCAGTACTTC
CATSREVRGANYEQYF
>.|TRBJ1-6|TRBV30|.
TGTGCCTGGAGTGTAGGACAGCGGAATTCACCCCTCCACTTT
CAWSVGQRNSPLHF
>.|TRBJ1-2|TRBV3-1/TRBV3-2|TRBD1
TGTGCCAGCAGCCTGAACAGGGGGCGAGGGCCTGGCTACACCTTC
CASSLNRGRGPGYTF
>.|TRBJ2-3|TRBV7-9|TRBD1
TGTGCCAGCGACAGGGGGCTCGGGGATTTAGGCACAGATACGCAGTATTTT
CASDRGLGDLGTDTQYF
>.|TRBJ2-7|TRBV6-2/TRBV6-3|.
TGTGCCAGCAGCCCACAGGGCTACGAGCAGTACTTC
CASSPQGYEQYF
>.|TRBJ2-2|TRBV11-3|TRBD1
TGTGCCAGCAGCTCCCGACAGGGGGCAGCCGGGGAGCTGTTTTTT
CASSSRQGAAGELFF
>.|TRBJ1-4|TRBV3-1/TRBV3-2|TRBD1
TGTGCCAGCAGCCTTGTACCGGACAGGGATGAAAAACTGTTTTTT
CASSLVPDRDEKLFF
>.|TRBJ1-2|TRBV2|.
TGTGCCAGCAGCATAGAACGGGGGGGTAACTATGGCTACACCTTC
CASSIERGGNYGYTF
>.|TRBJ1-5|TRBV27|.
TGTGCCAGCAGTTTTTATAATCAGCCCCAGCATTTT
CASSFYNQPQHF
>.|TRBJ1-1|TRBV19|.
TGTGCCAGTAGTATAGTTGGCCAAAACACTGAAGCTTTCTTT
CASSIVGQNTEAFF
>.|TRBJ2-5|TRBV19|TRBD2
TGTGCCACCCGCTTAGGGAGGACTAGCGGGGGCGTTCGGGAGACCCAGTACTTC
CATRLGRTSGGVRETQYF